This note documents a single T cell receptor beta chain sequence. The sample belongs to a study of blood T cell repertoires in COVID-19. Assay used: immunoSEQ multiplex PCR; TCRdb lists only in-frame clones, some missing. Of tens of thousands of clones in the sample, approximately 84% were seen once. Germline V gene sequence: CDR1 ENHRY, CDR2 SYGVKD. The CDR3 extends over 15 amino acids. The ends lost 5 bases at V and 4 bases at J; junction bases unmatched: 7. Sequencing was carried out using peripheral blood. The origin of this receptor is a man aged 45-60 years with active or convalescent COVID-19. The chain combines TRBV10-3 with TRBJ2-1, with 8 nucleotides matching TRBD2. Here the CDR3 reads CAISPGGPEYNEQFF. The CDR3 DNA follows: TGTGCCATCAGTCCGGGGGGGCCGGAATACAATGAGCAGTTCTTC.